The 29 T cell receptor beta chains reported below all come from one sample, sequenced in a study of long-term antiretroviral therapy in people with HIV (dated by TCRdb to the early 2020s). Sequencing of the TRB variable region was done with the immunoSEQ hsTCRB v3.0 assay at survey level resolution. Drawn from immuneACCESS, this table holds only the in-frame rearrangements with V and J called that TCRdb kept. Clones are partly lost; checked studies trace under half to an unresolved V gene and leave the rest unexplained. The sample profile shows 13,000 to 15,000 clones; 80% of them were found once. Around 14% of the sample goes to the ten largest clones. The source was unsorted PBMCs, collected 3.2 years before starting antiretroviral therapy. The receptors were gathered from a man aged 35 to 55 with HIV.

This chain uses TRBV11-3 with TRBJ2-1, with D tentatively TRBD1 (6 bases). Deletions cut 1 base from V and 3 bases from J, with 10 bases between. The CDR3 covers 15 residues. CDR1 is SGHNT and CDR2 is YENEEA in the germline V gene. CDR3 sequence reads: CASSLGTVIYNEQFF. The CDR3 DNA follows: TGTGCCAGCAGCTTAGGGACAGTCATCTACAATGAGCAGTTCTTC. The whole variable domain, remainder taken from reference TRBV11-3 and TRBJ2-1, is EAGVVQSPRYKIIEKKQPVAFWCNPISGHNTLYWYLQNLGQGPELLIRYENEEAVDDSQLPKDRFSAERLKGVDSTLKIQPAELGDSAVYLCASSLGTVIYNEQFFGPGTRLTVL.

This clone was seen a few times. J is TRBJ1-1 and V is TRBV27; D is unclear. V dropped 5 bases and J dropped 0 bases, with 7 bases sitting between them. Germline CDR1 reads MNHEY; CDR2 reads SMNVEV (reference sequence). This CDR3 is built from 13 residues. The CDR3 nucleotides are TGTGCCAGCAGTCCTATTATGAACACTGAAGCTTTCTTT. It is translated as CASSPIMNTEAFF.

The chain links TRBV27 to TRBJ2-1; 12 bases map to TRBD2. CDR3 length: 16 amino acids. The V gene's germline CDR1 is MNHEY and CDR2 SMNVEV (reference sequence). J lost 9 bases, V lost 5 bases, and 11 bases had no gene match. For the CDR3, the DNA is TGTGCCAGCAGTCCTGCCCTAGCGGGGGGGCCGGGTGAGCAGTTCTTC. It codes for CASSPALAGGPGEQFF.

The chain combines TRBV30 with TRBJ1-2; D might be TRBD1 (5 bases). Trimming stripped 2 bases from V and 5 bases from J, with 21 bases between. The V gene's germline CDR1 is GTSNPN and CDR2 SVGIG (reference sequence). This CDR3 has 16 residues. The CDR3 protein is CAWSPRPGIRLYGYTF. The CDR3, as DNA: TGTGCCTGGAGTCCTCGGCCAGGGATCCGCCTTTATGGCTACACCTTC.

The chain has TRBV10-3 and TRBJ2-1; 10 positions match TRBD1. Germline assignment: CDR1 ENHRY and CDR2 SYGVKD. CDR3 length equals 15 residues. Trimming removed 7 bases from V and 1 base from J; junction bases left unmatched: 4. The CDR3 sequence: CAITGTGDSYNEQFF. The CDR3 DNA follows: TGTGCCATCACCGGGACAGGGGATTCCTACAATGAGCAGTTCTTC.

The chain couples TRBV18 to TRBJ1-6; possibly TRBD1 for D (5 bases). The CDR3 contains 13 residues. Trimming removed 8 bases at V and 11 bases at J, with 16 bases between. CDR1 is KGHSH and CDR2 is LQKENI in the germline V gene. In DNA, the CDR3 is TGTGCCAGCCAAAGCGCCTTGGGGGCACCCCTCCACTTT. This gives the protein CASQSALGAPLHF.

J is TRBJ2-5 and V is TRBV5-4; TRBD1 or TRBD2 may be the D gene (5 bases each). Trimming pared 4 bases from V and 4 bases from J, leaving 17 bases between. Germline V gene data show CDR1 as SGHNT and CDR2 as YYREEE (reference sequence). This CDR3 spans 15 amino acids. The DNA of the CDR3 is TGTGCCAGCAGCCCGAGGGGACGACGTATAGAGACCCAGTACTTC. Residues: CASSPRGRRIETQYF.

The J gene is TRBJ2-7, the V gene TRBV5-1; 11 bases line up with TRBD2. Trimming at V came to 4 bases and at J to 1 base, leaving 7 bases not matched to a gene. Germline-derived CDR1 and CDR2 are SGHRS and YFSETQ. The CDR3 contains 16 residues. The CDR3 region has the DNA TGCGCCAGCAGCAAGACGACTAGCGGGACTTCCTACGAGCAGTACTTC. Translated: CASSKTTSGTSYEQYF. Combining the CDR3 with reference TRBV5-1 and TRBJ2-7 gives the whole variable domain KAGVTQTPRYLIKTRGQQVTLSCSPISGHRSVSWYQQTPGQGLQFLFEYFSETQRNKGNFPGRFSGRQFSNSRSEMNVSTLELGDSALYLCASSKTTSGTSYEQYFGPGTRLTVT.

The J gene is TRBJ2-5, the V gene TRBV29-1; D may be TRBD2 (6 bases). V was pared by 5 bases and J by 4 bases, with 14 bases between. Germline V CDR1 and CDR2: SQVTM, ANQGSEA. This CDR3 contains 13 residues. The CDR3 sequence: CSVWALGGETQYF. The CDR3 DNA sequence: TGCAGCGTTTGGGCCCTCGGGGGAGAGACCCAGTACTTC. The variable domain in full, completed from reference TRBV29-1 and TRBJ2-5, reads SAVISQKPSRDICQRGTSLTIQCQVDSQVTMMFWYRQQPGQSLTLIATANQGSEATYESGFVIDKFPISRPNLTFSTLTVSNMSPEDSSIYLCSVWALGGETQYFGPGTRLLVL.

The CDR3 here is CASTQGASSYEQYF. For the CDR3, the DNA is TGTGCCAGCACCCAGGGGGCCAGCTCCTACGAGCAGTACTTC. The rearrangement uses TRBV27 and TRBJ2-7, with TRBD1 identical over 8 bases. This CDR3 spans 14 amino acids. Germline CDR1 reads MNHEY; CDR2 reads SMNVEV (reference sequence). V trimming: 7 bases; J trimming: 0 bases; junction bases outside the gene matches: 5.

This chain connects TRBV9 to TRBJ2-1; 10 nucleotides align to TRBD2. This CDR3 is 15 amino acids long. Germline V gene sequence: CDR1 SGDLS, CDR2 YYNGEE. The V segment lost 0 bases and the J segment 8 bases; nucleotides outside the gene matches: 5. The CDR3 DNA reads TGTGCCAGCAGCGTAGCAAGCGGGGGGGCCTATGAGCAGTTCTTC. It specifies CASSVASGGAYEQFF.

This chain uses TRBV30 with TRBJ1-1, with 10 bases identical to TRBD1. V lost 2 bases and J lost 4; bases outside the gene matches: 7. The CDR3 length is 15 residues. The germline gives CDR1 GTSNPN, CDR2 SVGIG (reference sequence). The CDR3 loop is CAWSYRTGGGTEAFF. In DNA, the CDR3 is TGTGCCTGGAGTTATAGGACAGGGGGAGGCACTGAAGCTTTCTTT.

CDR3 nucleotide sequence: TGTGCCAGCAGTAGAGAGAGTTTAAGGGGTCCCGGGGAGAACACTGAAGCTTTCTTT. Protein: CASSRESLRGPGENTEAFF. The chain couples TRBV2 to TRBJ1-1, with a possible D match to TRBD1 (5 bases). There are 19 residues in the CDR3. Germline assignment: CDR1 SNHLY and CDR2 FYNNEI. The V and J ends lost 5 bases and 1 base respectively, with 26 bases between them.

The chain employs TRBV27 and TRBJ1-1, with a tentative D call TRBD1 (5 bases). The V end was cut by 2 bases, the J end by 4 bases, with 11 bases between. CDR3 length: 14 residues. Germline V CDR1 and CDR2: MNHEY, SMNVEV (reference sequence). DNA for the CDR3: TGTGCCAGCAGTTTACAGGGATGGTCCACTGAAGCTTTCTTT. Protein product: CASSLQGWSTEAFF.

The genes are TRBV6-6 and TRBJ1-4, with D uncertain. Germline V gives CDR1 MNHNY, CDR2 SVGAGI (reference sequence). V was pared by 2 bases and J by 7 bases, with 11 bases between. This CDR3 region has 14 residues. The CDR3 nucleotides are TGTGCCAGCAGTTACGGGCAGTACTCTGAAAAACTGTTTTTT. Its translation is CASSYGQYSEKLFF.

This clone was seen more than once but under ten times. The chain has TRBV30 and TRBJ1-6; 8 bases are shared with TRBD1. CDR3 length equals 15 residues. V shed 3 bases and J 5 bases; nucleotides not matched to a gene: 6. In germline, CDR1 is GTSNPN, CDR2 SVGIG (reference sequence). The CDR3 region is CAWRRSDRDNSPLHF. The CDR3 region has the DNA TGTGCCTGGAGGCGGTCGGACAGGGATAATTCACCCCTCCACTTT.

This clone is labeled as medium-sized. CDR3: CASSLGQANQPQHF. CDR3 DNA: TGTGCCAGCAGCTTGGGACAGGCCAATCAGCCCCAGCATTTT. V gene TRBV5-6 combines with J gene TRBJ1-5, with D perhaps TRBD1 (6 bases). V was cut by 0 bases and J by 3 bases, with 7 bases left in between. Germline V gives CDR1 SGHDT, CDR2 YYEEEE. The CDR3 sequence is 14 residues long. Complete variable domain (other parts from reference TRBV5-6 and TRBJ1-5): DAGVTQSPTHLIKTRGQQVTLRCSPKSGHDTVSWYQQALGQGPQFIFQYYEEEERQRGNFPDRFSGHQFPNYSSELNVNALLLGDSALYLCASSLGQANQPQHFGDGTRLSIL.

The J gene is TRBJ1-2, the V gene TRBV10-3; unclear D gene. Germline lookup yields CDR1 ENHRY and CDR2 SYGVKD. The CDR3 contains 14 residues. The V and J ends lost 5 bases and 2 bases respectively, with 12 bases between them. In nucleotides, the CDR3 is TGTGCCATCAGTCCCATCGGCGGGAACTATGGCTACACCTTC. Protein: CAISPIGGNYGYTF.

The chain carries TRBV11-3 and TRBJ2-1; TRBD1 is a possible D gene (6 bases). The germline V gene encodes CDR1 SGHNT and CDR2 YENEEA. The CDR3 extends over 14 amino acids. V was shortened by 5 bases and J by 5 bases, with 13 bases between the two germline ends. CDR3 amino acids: CASSLLDRNNEQFF. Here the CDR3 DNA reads TGTGCCAGCAGCCTTTTGGACAGAAACAATGAGCAGTTCTTC.

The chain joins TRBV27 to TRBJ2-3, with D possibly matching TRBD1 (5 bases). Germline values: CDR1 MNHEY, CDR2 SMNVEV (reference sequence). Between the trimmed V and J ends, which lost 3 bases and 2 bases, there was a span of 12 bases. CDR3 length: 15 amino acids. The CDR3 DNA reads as TGTGCCAGCAGTTTGGTTGACAGCTCCACAGATACGCAGTATTTT. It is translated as CASSLVDSSTDTQYF.

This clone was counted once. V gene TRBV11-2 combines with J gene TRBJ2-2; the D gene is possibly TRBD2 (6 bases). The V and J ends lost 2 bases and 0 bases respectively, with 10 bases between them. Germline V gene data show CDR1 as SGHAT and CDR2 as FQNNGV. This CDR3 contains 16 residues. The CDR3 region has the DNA TGTGCCAGCAGCTTAAACGGGGGATCGAACACCGGGGAGCTGTTTTTT. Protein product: CASSLNGGSNTGELFF.

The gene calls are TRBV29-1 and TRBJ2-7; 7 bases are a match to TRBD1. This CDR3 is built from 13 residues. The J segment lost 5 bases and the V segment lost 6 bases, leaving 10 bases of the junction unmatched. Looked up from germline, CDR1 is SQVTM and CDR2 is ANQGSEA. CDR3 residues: CSVLTGAVDEQYF. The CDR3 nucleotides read TGCAGCGTCCTAACAGGGGCGGTCGACGAGCAGTACTTC.

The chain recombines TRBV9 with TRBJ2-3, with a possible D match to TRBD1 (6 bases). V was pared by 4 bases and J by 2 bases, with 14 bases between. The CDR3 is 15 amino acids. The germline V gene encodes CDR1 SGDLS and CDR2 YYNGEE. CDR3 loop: CASSLRTAFTDTQYF. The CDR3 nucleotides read TGTGCCAGCAGCTTAAGGACAGCCTTCACAGATACGCAGTATTTT.

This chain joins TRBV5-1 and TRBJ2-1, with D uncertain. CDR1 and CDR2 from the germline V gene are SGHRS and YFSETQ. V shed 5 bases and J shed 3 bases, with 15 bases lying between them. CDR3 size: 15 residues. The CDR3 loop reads CASSPVWADYNEQFF. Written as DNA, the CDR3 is TGCGCCAGCAGTCCCGTATGGGCGGACTACAATGAGCAGTTCTTC.

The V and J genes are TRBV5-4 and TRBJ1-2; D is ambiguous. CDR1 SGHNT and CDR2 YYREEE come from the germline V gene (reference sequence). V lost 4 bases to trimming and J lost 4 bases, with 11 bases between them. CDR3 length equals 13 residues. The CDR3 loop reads CASSEVDTYGYTF. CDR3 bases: TGTGCCAGCAGCGAGGTAGACACCTATGGCTACACCTTC.

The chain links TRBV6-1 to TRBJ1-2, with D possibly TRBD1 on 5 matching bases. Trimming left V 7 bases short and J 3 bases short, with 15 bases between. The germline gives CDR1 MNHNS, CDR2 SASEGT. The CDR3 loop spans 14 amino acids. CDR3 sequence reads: CASMGRLTDYGYTF. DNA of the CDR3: TGTGCCAGCATGGGACGGCTAACGGACTATGGCTACACCTTC.

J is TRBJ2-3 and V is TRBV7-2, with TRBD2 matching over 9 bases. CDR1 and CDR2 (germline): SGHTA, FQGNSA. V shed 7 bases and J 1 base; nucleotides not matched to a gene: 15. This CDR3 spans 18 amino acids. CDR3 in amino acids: CASTTRGAGGLRTDTQYF. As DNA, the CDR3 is TGTGCCAGCACCACCCGTGGAGCGGGGGGTCTTCGCACAGATACGCAGTATTTT.

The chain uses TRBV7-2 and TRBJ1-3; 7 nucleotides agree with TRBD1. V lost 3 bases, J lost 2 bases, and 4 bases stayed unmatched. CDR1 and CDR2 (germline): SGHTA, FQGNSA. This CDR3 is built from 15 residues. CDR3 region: CASSFQTGTGNTIYF. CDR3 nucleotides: TGTGCCAGCAGCTTTCAGACAGGGACTGGAAACACCATATATTTT.

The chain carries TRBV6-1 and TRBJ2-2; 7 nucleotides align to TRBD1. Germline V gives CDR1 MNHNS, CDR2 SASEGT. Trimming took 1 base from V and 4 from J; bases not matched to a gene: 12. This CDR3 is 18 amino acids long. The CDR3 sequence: CASSEVTGHRGGTGELFF. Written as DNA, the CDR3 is TGTGCCAGCAGTGAAGTTACTGGGCACAGGGGCGGCACCGGGGAGCTGTTTTTT.